Below, 25 T cell receptor beta chains from the same sample are listed, as sequenced in a study of shared clonotypes between healthy human individuals. The naive CD8 fraction comprised CD45RO-negative cells positively selected for CCR7 and excluded terminally differentiated effector memory CD45RA+ cells. Sequencing used immunoSEQ multiplex PCR; TCRdb keeps in-frame clones, though not all of them. Here the sample spans roughly 550,000 clones, about 95% being singletons. What was sequenced was naive CD8+ T cells sorted from blood. All receptors come from a woman in her 30s in good health.

The rearrangement uses TRBV27 and TRBJ1-2; possibly TRBD1 for D (6 bases). The CDR3 runs to 13 residues. Germline-derived CDR1 and CDR2 are MNHEY and SMNVEV (reference sequence). Trimming removed 3 bases at V and 6 bases at J, with 11 bases between. The CDR3, as DNA: TGTGCCAGCAGTTTCGGGGGGGGCGATGGCTACACCTTC. This gives the protein CASSFGGGDGYTF.

The chain uses TRBV4-1 and TRBJ2-5; D gene ambiguous. In germline, CDR1 is MGHRA, CDR2 YSYEKL. Trimming removed 0 bases at V and 7 bases at J, with 6 bases between. The CDR3 spans 12 residues. CDR3 nucleotides: TGCGCCAGCAGCCAAGACCTCCGGACCCAGTACTTC. It translates to CASSQDLRTQYF.

J is TRBJ2-1 and V is TRBV2; weak D call: TRBD1 (6 bases). With 11 bases removed from V and 11 bases from J, the gap between germline ends came to 22 bases. Germline values: CDR1 SNHLY, CDR2 FYNNEI. This CDR3 has 13 residues. In DNA form, the CDR3 reads TGTGCCGGGGGCGGAGCGGAAATCACTCAGCAGTTCTTC. Residues: CAGGGAEITQQFF. The variable domain in full, with the rest retrieved from reference TRBV2 and TRBJ2-1, is EPEVTQTPSHQVTQMGQEVILRCVPISNHLYFYWYRQILGQKVEFLVSFYNNEISEKSEIFDDQFSVERPDGSNFTLKIRSTKLEDSAMYFCAGGGAEITQQFFGPGTRLTVL.

This clone has a handful of counts. This chain uses TRBV7-3 with TRBJ2-2; 7 bases line up with TRBD1. Germline trimming cut 4 bases from V and 9 bases from J; bases unmatched to any gene: 8. CDR3 length: 14 amino acids. The germline CDR1 and CDR2 sequences are SGHTA and FQGTGA. CDR3 DNA: TGTGCCAGCAGCTCCGCGGACAGGTCCTGGGAGCTGTTTTTT. It codes for CASSSADRSWELFF.

The chain is built from TRBV11-2 and TRBJ2-7; no reliable D call. The germline V gene has CDR1 SGHAT and CDR2 FQNNGV. The V and J ends lost 1 base and 6 bases respectively, with 10 bases between them. The CDR3 contains 13 residues. The CDR3 DNA follows: TGTGCCAGCAGCTTAGGGGCCGTTTCCGAGCAGTACTTC. This sequence encodes CASSLGAVSEQYF. The full variable domain, rest sourced from reference TRBV11-2 and TRBJ2-7, is EAGVAQSPRYKIIEKRQSVAFWCNPISGHATLYWYQQILGQGPKLLIQFQNNGVVDDSQLPKDRFSAERLKGVDSTLKIQPAKLEDSAVYLCASSLGAVSEQYFGPGTRLTVT.

V usage is TRBV23-1 and J usage is TRBJ2-7, with D possibly being TRBD1 (5 bases). Being an ORF, TRBV23-1 has a function that is uncertain. V was clipped by 8 bases and J by 3 bases, with 11 bases between them. The CDR3 length is 12 residues. In DNA, the CDR3 is TGCGCCAGCGCGACAGTAGACTACGAGCAGTACTTC. Its protein product is CASATVDYEQYF.

CDR3 amino acids: CASSLGGFSINREQFF. The CDR3 bases are TGCGCCAGCAGCCTCGGTGGGTTCTCCATCAACAGGGAGCAGTTCTTC. The J gene is TRBJ2-1, the V gene TRBV5-1; D is possibly TRBD1 (5 bases). Germline lookup yields CDR1 SGHRS and CDR2 YFSETQ. This CDR3 has 16 residues. V was clipped by 4 bases and J by 10 bases, with 24 bases between them. Full variable domain (missing parts from reference TRBV5-1 and TRBJ2-1): KAGVTQTPRYLIKTRGQQVTLSCSPISGHRSVSWYQQTPGQGLQFLFEYFSETQRNKGNFPGRFSGRQFSNSRSEMNVSTLELGDSALYLCASSLGGFSINREQFFGPGTRLTVL.

This chain joins TRBV27 and TRBJ2-7; D may be TRBD2 (6 bases). Trimming pared 6 bases from V and 5 bases from J, leaving 14 bases between. The CDR3 sequence is 13 residues long. Germline V gene sequence: CDR1 MNHEY, CDR2 SMNVEV (reference sequence). The CDR3 DNA follows: TGTGCCAGCAGCCCCGGCGGGGCAGACGAGCAGTACTTC. This translates into CASSPGGADEQYF.

V and J are TRBV6-5 and TRBJ2-2; 7 nucleotides agree with TRBD2. CDR3 length: 14 residues. Germline CDR1 MNHEY, CDR2 SVGAGI. V lost 2 bases, J lost 4 bases, and 1 base stayed unmatched. The DNA of the CDR3 is TGTGCCAGCAGTTACGGACTAGGCACCGGGGAGCTGTTTTTT. Amino acid sequence: CASSYGLGTGELFF.

The V call is TRBV5-4, the J call TRBJ2-7; D gene unclear. The CDR3 totals 13 residues. Germline CDR1 SGHNT, CDR2 YYREEE (reference sequence). Deletions cut 3 bases from V and 4 bases from J, with 11 bases between. The CDR3 nucleotides read TGTGCCAGCAGCTGGGGTGGCGATTACGAGCAGTACTTC. This sequence encodes CASSWGGDYEQYF.

J is TRBJ1-1 and V is TRBV7-9, with D hard to call. From germline, CDR1 is SEHNR and CDR2 FQNEAQ (reference sequence). The V end was cut by 6 bases, the J end by 4 bases, with 15 bases between. The CDR3 consists of 14 residues. CDR3 region: CASRFRGWSTEAFF. DNA of the CDR3: TGTGCCAGCAGGTTCAGAGGATGGTCCACTGAAGCTTTCTTT.

This clone is a singleton in its sample. The rearrangement joins TRBV28 to TRBJ2-3; 9 bases fit TRBD1. Unmatched junction bases numbered 4, after V lost 1 base and J lost 2 bases. This CDR3 has 16 amino acids. Germline CDR1 is MDHEN and CDR2 is SYDVKM. The CDR3 nucleotides are TGTGCCAGCAGTTTATCGGACAGGGGTTACACAGATACGCAGTATTTT. Residues: CASSLSDRGYTDTQYF.

The chain carries TRBV28 and TRBJ2-7; TRBD2 matches at 10 bases. CDR3 size: 21 residues. J lost 2 bases, V lost 4 bases, and 23 bases had no gene match. Germline CDR1 reads MDHEN; CDR2 reads SYDVKM. CDR3 protein: CASSWAGQNFLTSGDPYEQYF. For the CDR3, the DNA is TGTGCCAGCAGTTGGGCGGGACAGAACTTTCTTACTAGCGGGGACCCCTACGAGCAGTACTTC.

J is TRBJ2-7 and V is TRBV7-2; no clear D gene. V gave up 6 bases and J gave up 0 bases, with 12 bases separating them. Looked up from germline, CDR1 is SGHTA and CDR2 is FQGNSA. The CDR3 loop spans 14 amino acids. CDR3 region: CASSVGPSSYEQYF. The CDR3 region has the DNA TGTGCCAGCAGTGTAGGTCCGAGCTCCTACGAGCAGTACTTC.

This clone was picked up a small number of times. V gene TRBV6-5 combines with J gene TRBJ2-1; D remains unclear. This CDR3 is 15 amino acids long. Trimming left V 4 bases short and J 5 bases short, with 15 bases between. CDR1 MNHEY and CDR2 SVGAGI come from the germline V gene. The CDR3 sequence is CASSLDRTAHNEQFF. The CDR3 nucleotides read TGTGCCAGCAGTTTGGATAGAACGGCCCACAATGAGCAGTTCTTC.

This chain links TRBV6-5 with TRBJ2-7, with a possible D match to TRBD1 (6 bases). V lost 6 bases, J lost 3 bases, and 12 bases lay in between. The CDR3 runs 13 residues. Per germline, CDR1 MNHEY and CDR2 SVGAGI. The CDR3 DNA reads as TGTGCCAGCAGCTCGGGACAAGACTACGAGCAGTACTTC. As protein: CASSSGQDYEQYF.

The rearrangement uses TRBV9 and TRBJ2-1; no clear D gene. CDR1 is SGDLS, CDR2 YYNGEE, per germline. The CDR3 is 13 amino acids. Trimming removed 0 bases at V and 1 base at J, with 2 bases between. The CDR3 nucleotides are TGTGCCAGCAGCGTAGTATCCTACAATGAGCAGTTCTTC. Encoded protein: CASSVVSYNEQFF. Filled out from reference TRBV9 and TRBJ2-1, the complete variable domain reads DSGVTQTPKHLITATGQRVTLRCSPRSGDLSVYWYQQSLDQGLQFLIQYYNGEERAKGNILERFSAQQFPDLHSELNLSSLELGDSALYFCASSVVSYNEQFFGPGTRLTVL.

The chain has TRBV15 and TRBJ1-2; D call uncertain. Per germline, CDR1 LNHNV and CDR2 YYDKDF (reference sequence). The V end was cut by 2 bases, the J end by 3 bases, with 10 bases between. The CDR3 is made up of 14 amino acids. CDR3 DNA sequence: TGTGCCACCAGCAGAACCCGCGGGGACTATGGCTACACCTTC. Translating gives CATSRTRGDYGYTF.

The V and J genes are TRBV29-1 and TRBJ2-3; possibly TRBD1 or TRBD2 for D (5 bases each). Germline V CDR1 and CDR2: SQVTM, ANQGSEA. There are 11 residues in the CDR3. V lost 5 bases and J lost 3, with 6 bases in between. CDR3 nucleotide sequence: TGCAGCGTTTGGGGGACAGATACGCAGTATTTT. Translating gives CSVWGTDTQYF.

This chain links TRBV13 with TRBJ2-7; D might be TRBD2 (6 bases). Germline values: CDR1 PRHDT, CDR2 FYEKMQ (reference sequence). V lost 5 bases and J 7 bases, leaving 18 bases between the germline ends. The CDR3 sequence is 14 residues long. The CDR3 nucleotides are TGTGCCAGCAGCCGCCCGGGAGATCTACAGGAGCAGTACTTC. This sequence encodes CASSRPGDLQEQYF.

V and J are TRBV28 and TRBJ2-5; D not certain. The closer fit of TRBJ2-7 to the DNA end suggests the J call may be wrong. The CDR3 extends over 14 amino acids. CDR1 is MDHEN and CDR2 is SYDVKM in the germline V gene. The CDR3 here is CASTLGRTSYEQYF. The CDR3 bases are TGTGCCAGCACCTTGGGCCGCACGAGCTACGAGCAGTACTTC.

The genes are TRBV27 and TRBJ2-1; possible D gene TRBD2, 6 bases. Between the trimmed V and J ends, which lost 1 base and 8 bases, there was a span of 18 bases. Germline CDR1 MNHEY, CDR2 SMNVEV (reference sequence). CDR3 length equals 16 residues. As DNA, the CDR3 is TGTGCCAGCAGTTTATATTTTACTAGCCGTGGCGATGAGCAGTTCTTC. Protein sequence: CASSLYFTSRGDEQFF.

V and J are TRBV5-8 and TRBJ2-7, with 9 bases that match TRBD2. Losses at the gene ends were 1 base for V and 4 bases for J; bases not matched to a gene: 6. Looked up from germline, CDR1 is SGHTS and CDR2 is YDEGEE. CDR3 length: 15 residues. CDR3 protein: CASSLLGLAAYEQYF. The CDR3 nucleotides are TGTGCCAGCAGCTTGCTGGGACTAGCTGCTTACGAGCAGTACTTC.

The rearrangement links TRBV28 to TRBJ2-1; D is unclear. This CDR3 is 13 amino acids long. The V gene lost 1 base and the J gene lost 5 bases, with 6 bases spanning the gap. CDR1 and CDR2 from the germline V gene are MDHEN and SYDVKM. The CDR3 DNA reads TGTGCCAGCAGTTTATACGGAAACAATGAGCAGTTCTTC. The encoded protein is CASSLYGNNEQFF.

This rearrangement joins TRBV28 to TRBJ1-1; D is uncertain. V lost 6 bases and J lost 4, with 6 bases in between. Germline CDR1 MDHEN, CDR2 SYDVKM. The CDR3 is 11 residues long. DNA for the CDR3: TGTGCCAGCAGATTCTTCACTGAAGCTTTCTTT. It specifies CASRFFTEAFF.